A selection of T cell receptor beta chains follows, all from one sample in a study of CD8 T cells in Susac syndrome. Each CDR3 protein gets one entry after TCRdb re-called the immunoSEQ multiplex PCR reads with MiXCR. The data hold some 150,000 distinct CDR3 sequences, with roughly 95% observed a single time. The material sequenced was CD4+ T cells from PBMCs. Receptor source: a human donor with Susac syndrome. The CDR3 runs from the conserved cysteine through the conserved F or W. Each record gives: clone size, J gene, V gene, D gene, CDR3 DNA, CDR3 protein. The D gene is left open where the match is weak. A row's size may be missing; if present it is once, few, many or a size class.

clone_size: NA
j_call: TRBJ2-1
v_call: TRBV10-3
d_call: TRBD2
cdr3_nt: TGTGCCATGTCCGGGACTAGCGGGGGGAACAATGAGCAGTTCTTC
cdr3_aa: CAMSGTSGGNNEQFF

clone_size: NA
j_call: TRBJ2-5
v_call: TRBV3-1
d_call: NA
cdr3_nt: TGTGCCAGCAGCCAAGCAAAGGGTTCCAAGACCCAGTACTTC
cdr3_aa: CASSQAKGSKTQYF

clone_size: NA
j_call: TRBJ1-5
v_call: TRBV20-1
d_call: TRBD1
cdr3_nt: TGCAGTGCTAGAAGCCGGGACAGTTATCAGCCCCAGCATTTT
cdr3_aa: CSARSRDSYQPQHF

clone_size: NA
j_call: TRBJ1-4
v_call: TRBV25-1
d_call: TRBD1
cdr3_nt: TGTGCCAGCAGTGATAGGGACAGCCGAAATGAAAAACTGTTTTTT
cdr3_aa: CASSDRDSRNEKLFF

clone_size: NA
j_call: TRBJ1-4
v_call: TRBV18
d_call: NA
cdr3_nt: TGTGCCAGCTCTTCAGACTCTACAGAAAAACTGTTTTTT
cdr3_aa: CASSSDSTEKLFF

clone_size: NA
j_call: TRBJ2-4
v_call: TRBV20-1
d_call: NA
cdr3_nt: TGCAGTGCTAGAGCCCCAGGGGCGGACATTCAGTACTTC
cdr3_aa: CSARAPGADIQYF

clone_size: NA
j_call: TRBJ2-7
v_call: TRBV14
d_call: TRBD2
cdr3_nt: TGTGCCAGCAGCCAACGCGGGGGAGACGAGCAGTACTTC
cdr3_aa: CASSQRGGDEQYF

clone_size: NA
j_call: TRBJ2-1
v_call: TRBV4-1
d_call: TRBD2
cdr3_nt: TGCGCCAGTACCCAAGGACTAGTCTCCTACAATGAGCAGTTCTTC
cdr3_aa: CASTQGLVSYNEQFF

clone_size: NA
j_call: TRBJ1-1
v_call: TRBV14
d_call: NA
cdr3_nt: TGTGCCAGCAGCCGATACAACACTGAAGCTTTCTTT
cdr3_aa: CASSRYNTEAFF

clone_size: NA
j_call: TRBJ1-4
v_call: TRBV20-1
d_call: NA
cdr3_nt: TGCAGTGCCCTGACAGGTGCTAATGAAAAACTGTTTTTT
cdr3_aa: CSALTGANEKLFF

clone_size: NA
j_call: TRBJ1-1
v_call: TRBV6-6
d_call: TRBD1
cdr3_nt: TGTGCCAGCAGTTACTCCCAGGGGGTGAACACTGAAGCTTTCTTT
cdr3_aa: CASSYSQGVNTEAFF

clone_size: NA
j_call: TRBJ2-3
v_call: TRBV5-1
d_call: TRBD1
cdr3_nt: TGCGCCAGCAGCGTCCCACAGGGGAGCACAGATACGCAGTATTTT
cdr3_aa: CASSVPQGSTDTQYF

clone_size: NA
j_call: TRBJ2-5
v_call: TRBV20-1
d_call: NA
cdr3_nt: TGCAGTGCTAGAGATCAACAAGAGACCCAGTACTTC
cdr3_aa: CSARDQQETQYF

clone_size: NA
j_call: TRBJ2-7
v_call: TRBV12-3/TRBV12-4
d_call: TRBD2
cdr3_nt: TGTGCCAGCAGTTTTGGGACTAGAGCCTACGAGCAGTACTTC
cdr3_aa: CASSFGTRAYEQYF

clone_size: NA
j_call: TRBJ1-5
v_call: TRBV20-1
d_call: NA
cdr3_nt: TGCAGTGCTACCCAGGGTAGCAATCAGCCCCAGTTTTTT
cdr3_aa: CSATQGSNQPQFF

clone_size: NA
j_call: TRBJ1-6
v_call: TRBV5-4
d_call: TRBD1
cdr3_nt: TGTGCCAGCAGCCGCGGACAGGGGGCGAGTAATTCACCCCTCCACTTT
cdr3_aa: CASSRGQGASNSPLHF

clone_size: once
j_call: TRBJ2-2
v_call: TRBV18
d_call: TRBD1
cdr3_nt: TGTGCCAGCTCTACCGGACAGGGAAACACCGGGGAGCTGTTTTTT
cdr3_aa: CASSTGQGNTGELFF

clone_size: NA
j_call: TRBJ2-2
v_call: TRBV6-2/TRBV6-3
d_call: TRBD1
cdr3_nt: TGTGCCAGCTGGGGGACAGGTACCACCGGGGAGCTGTTTTTT
cdr3_aa: CASWGTGTTGELFF

clone_size: NA
j_call: TRBJ2-7
v_call: TRBV7-9
d_call: NA
cdr3_nt: TGTGCCAGCAGCTTATCAACCTCCTACGAGCAGTACTTC
cdr3_aa: CASSLSTSYEQYF

clone_size: NA
j_call: TRBJ2-5
v_call: TRBV20-1
d_call: TRBD2
cdr3_nt: TGCAGTGCTTCGGGGTCCGGACTAGCGGCTCGGGAGACCCAGTACTTC
cdr3_aa: CSASGSGLAARETQYF

clone_size: NA
j_call: TRBJ2-4
v_call: TRBV2
d_call: NA
cdr3_nt: TGTGCCAGCAGTGAAGTAGCCTTAGCCAAAAACATTCAGTACTTC
cdr3_aa: CASSEVALAKNIQYF

clone_size: NA
j_call: TRBJ1-1
v_call: TRBV27
d_call: NA
cdr3_nt: TGTGCCAGCAGTTTCAGGCCTAACACTGAAGCTTTCTTT
cdr3_aa: CASSFRPNTEAFF

clone_size: NA
j_call: TRBJ1-5
v_call: TRBV12-3/TRBV12-4
d_call: TRBD1
cdr3_nt: TGTGCCAGCAGTTTCCAGGGGGCCCTCAATCAGCCCCAGCATTTT
cdr3_aa: CASSFQGALNQPQHF

clone_size: NA
j_call: TRBJ2-2
v_call: TRBV5-6
d_call: NA
cdr3_nt: TGTGCCAGCAGCCTAGAGGAGGGGGCGCCGAACACCGGGGAGCTGTTTTTT
cdr3_aa: CASSLEEGAPNTGELFF

clone_size: NA
j_call: TRBJ1-6
v_call: TRBV3-1
d_call: TRBD1
cdr3_nt: TGTGCCAGCAGCCAACGGGGACAGGGGAATAATTCACCCCTCCACTTT
cdr3_aa: CASSQRGQGNNSPLHF

clone_size: NA
j_call: TRBJ1-5
v_call: TRBV20-1
d_call: NA
cdr3_nt: TGCAGTGCTACCGGGCCGGGAGGTCAGCCCCAGCATTTT
cdr3_aa: CSATGPGGQPQHF